The clone carrying this TCR beta chain was seen at least ten times. Using RNA transcripts as the source, TCR beta CDR3 regions were amplified. First-round RT-PCR with HTBI primers amplified the TCR CDR3 region. TCRdb re-analysed the multiplex PCR reads in MiXCR, keeping a single row per CDR3 protein. The sample shows under 200,000 distinct CDR3 sequences, 9.4% of them seen only once. This sample was taken from a study of T cells in Graves' hyperthyroidism and ophthalmopathy. The TCR comes from a woman aged 18-35 years with Graves' hyperthyroidism that later progressed to Graves' ophthalmopathy. The specimen sequenced was blood.

The CDR3 coding sequence is TGTGCCAGCACAGGGGGCGACTATGGCTACACCTTC. As protein: CASTGGDYGYTF. The V gene is TRBV6-1, the J gene TRBJ1-2; the match to TRBD1 covers 8 bases. V was clipped by 7 bases and J by 3 bases; unmatched bases: 1. CDR1 is MNHNS and CDR2 is SASEGT in the germline V gene. The length of the CDR3 is 12 residues.